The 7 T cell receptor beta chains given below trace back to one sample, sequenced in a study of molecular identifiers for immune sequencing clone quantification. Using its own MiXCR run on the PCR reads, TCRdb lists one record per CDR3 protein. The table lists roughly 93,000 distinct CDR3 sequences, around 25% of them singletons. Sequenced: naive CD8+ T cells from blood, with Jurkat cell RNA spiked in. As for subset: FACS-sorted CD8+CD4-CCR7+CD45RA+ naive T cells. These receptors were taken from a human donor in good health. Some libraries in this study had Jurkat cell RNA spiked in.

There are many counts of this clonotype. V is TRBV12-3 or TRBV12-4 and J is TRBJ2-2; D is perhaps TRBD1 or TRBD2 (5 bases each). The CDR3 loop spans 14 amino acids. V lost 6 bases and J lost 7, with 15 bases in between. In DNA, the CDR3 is TGTGCCAGCAGCCCCAGCTGGGGGTTCGGGGAGCTGTTTTTT. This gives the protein CASSPSWGFGELFF.

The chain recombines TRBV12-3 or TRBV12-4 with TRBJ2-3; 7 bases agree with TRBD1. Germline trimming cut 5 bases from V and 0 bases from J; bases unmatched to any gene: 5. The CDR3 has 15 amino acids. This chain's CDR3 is CASSEGAASTDTQYF. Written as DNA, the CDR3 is TGTGCCAGCAGTGAGGGGGCGGCTAGCACAGATACGCAGTATTTT.

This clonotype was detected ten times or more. CDR3 coding DNA: TGCGCCAGCAGCCAGGGACTAGCGGGAAGCCCCTACGAGCAGTACTTC. Translated, it gives CASSQGLAGSPYEQYF. V gene TRBV4-3 combines with J gene TRBJ2-7; 13 nucleotides line up with TRBD2. The V and J ends lost 3 bases and 2 bases, in that order; junction bases with no gene match: 4. Germline V gene data show CDR1 as LGHNA and CDR2 as YSLEER. This CDR3 contains 16 residues.

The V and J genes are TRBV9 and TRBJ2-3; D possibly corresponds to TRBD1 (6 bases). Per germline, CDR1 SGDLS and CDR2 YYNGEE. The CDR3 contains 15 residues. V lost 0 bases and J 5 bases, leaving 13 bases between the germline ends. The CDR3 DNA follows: TGTGCCAGCAGCGTAGAGGGGGACCCTGGAGATACGCAGTATTTT. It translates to CASSVEGDPGDTQYF.

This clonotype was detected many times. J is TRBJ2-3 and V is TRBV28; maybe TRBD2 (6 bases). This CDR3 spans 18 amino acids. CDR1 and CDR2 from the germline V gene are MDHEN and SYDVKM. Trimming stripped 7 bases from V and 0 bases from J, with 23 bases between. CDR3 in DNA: TGTGCCAGCATCAGCCGGGACTTACCCACCCTGAGCACAGATACGCAGTATTTT. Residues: CASISRDLPTLSTDTQYF.

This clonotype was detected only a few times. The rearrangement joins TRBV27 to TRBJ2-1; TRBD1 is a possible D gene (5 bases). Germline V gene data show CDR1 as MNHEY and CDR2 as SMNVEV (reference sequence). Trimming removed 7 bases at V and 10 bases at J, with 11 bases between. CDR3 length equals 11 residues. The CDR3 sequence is CASTKDTEQFF. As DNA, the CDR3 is TGTGCCAGCACCAAGGACACGGAGCAGTTCTTC.

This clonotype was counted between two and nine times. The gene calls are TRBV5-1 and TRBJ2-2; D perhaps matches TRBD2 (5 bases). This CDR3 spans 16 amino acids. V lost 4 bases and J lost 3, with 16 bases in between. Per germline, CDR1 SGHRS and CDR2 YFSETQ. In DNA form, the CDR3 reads TGCGCCAGCAGCACCCCCGCCACCGGGGACACCGGGGAGCTGTTTTTT. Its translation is CASSTPATGDTGELFF.